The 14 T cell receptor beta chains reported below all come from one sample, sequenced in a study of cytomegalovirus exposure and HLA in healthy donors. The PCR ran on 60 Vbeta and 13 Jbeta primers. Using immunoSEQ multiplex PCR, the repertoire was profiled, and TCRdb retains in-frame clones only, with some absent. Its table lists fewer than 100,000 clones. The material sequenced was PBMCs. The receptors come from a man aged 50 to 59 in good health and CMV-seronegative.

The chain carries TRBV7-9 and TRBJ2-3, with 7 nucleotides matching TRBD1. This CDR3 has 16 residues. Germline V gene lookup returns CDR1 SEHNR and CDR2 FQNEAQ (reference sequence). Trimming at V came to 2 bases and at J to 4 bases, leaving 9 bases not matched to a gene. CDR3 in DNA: TGTGCCAGCAGCTTAACAGGGGCGGTTCCGGCAGATACGCAGTATTTT. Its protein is CASSLTGAVPADTQYF.

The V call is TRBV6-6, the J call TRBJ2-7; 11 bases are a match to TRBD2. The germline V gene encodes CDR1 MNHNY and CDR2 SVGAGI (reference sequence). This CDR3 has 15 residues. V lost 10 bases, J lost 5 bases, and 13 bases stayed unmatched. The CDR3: CATTLATSGAHEQYF. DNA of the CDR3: TGTGCCACAACCTTAGCGACTAGCGGGGCCCACGAGCAGTACTTC.

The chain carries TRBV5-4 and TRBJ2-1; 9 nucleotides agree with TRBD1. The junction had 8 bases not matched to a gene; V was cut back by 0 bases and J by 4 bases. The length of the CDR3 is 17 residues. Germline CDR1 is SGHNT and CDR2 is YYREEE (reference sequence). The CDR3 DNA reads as TGTGCCAGCAGCTTGGGGACAGGGGCGAGAGGTTACAATGAGCAGTTCTTC. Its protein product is CASSLGTGARGYNEQFF. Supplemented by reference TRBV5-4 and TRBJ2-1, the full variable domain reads ETGVTQSPTHLIKTRGQQVTLRCSSQSGHNTVSWYQQALGQGPQFIFQYYREEENGRGNFPPRFSGLQFPNYSSELNVNALELDDSALYLCASSLGTGARGYNEQFFGPGTRLTVL.

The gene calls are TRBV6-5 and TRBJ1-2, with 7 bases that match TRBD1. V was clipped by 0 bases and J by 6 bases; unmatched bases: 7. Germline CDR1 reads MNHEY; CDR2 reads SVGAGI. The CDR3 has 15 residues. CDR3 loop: CASSYSSAGGNGYTF. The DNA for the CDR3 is TGTGCCAGCAGTTACTCGAGTGCAGGGGGAAATGGCTACACCTTC.

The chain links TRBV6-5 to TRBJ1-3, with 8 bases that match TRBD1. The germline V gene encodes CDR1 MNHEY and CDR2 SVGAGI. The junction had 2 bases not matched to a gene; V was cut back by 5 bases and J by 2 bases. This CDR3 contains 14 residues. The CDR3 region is CASSQQGAGNTIYF. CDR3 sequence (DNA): TGTGCCAGCAGTCAACAGGGGGCTGGAAACACCATATATTTT.

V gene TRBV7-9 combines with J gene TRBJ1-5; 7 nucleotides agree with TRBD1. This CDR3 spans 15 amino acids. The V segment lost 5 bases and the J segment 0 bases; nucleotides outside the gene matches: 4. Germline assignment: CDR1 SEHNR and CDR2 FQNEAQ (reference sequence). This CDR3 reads CASSPGQFSNQPQHF. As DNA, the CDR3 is TGTGCCAGCAGCCCGGGACAGTTTAGCAATCAGCCCCAGCATTTT.

In nucleotides, the CDR3 is TGCGCCAGCAGCTGGCCGACAGGCTCAGCGTCCGAGCAGTACTTC. It encodes CASSWPTGSASEQYF. The chain links TRBV5-1 to TRBJ2-7, with a weak D call TRBD1 (6 bases). The CDR3 has 15 amino acids. Trimming removed 3 bases at V and 6 bases at J, with 19 bases between. Germline CDR1 reads SGHRS; CDR2 reads YFSETQ.

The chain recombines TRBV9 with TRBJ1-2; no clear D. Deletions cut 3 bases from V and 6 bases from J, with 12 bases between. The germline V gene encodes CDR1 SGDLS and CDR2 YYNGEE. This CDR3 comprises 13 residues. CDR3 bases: TGTGCCAGCAGCGCGGGGATGGGAGATGGCTACACCTTC. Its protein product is CASSAGMGDGYTF.

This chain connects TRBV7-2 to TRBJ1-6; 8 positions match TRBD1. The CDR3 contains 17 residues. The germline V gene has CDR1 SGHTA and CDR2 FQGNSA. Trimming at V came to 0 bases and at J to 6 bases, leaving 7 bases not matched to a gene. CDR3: CASSLAQGAESNSPLHF. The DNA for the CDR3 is TGTGCCAGCAGCTTAGCGCAGGGGGCCGAGAGTAATTCACCCCTCCACTTT.

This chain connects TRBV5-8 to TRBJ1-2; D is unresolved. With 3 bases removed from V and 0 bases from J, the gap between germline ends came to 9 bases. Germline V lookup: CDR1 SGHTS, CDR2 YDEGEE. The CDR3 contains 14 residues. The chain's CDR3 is CASSWPEANYGYTF. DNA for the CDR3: TGTGCCAGCAGCTGGCCAGAGGCTAACTATGGCTACACCTTC.

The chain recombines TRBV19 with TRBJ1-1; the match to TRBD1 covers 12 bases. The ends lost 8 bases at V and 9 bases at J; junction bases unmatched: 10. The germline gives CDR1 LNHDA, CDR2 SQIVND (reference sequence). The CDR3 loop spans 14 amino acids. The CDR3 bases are TGTGCCAGTTCTACGACGGGACAGGGGGCCAAAGCTTTCTTT. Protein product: CASSTTGQGAKAFF.

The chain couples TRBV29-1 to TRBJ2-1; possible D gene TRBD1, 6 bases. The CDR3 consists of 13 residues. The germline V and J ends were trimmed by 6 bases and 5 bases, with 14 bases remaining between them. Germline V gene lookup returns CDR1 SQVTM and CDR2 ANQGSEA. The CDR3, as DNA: TGCAGCGTGGGGGCCACAGGGAACAATGAGCAGTTCTTC. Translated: CSVGATGNNEQFF.

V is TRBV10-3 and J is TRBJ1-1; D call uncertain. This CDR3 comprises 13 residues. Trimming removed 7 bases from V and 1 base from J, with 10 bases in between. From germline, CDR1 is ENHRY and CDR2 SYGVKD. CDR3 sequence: CAITDTSNTEAFF. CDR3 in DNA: TGTGCCATCACCGACACCTCGAACACTGAAGCTTTCTTT.

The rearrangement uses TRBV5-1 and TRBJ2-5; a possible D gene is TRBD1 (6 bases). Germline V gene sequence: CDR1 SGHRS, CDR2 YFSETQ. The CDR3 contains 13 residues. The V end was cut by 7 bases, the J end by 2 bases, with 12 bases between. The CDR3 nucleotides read TGCGCCAGCCTTAGGGACAATCAAGAGACCCAGTACTTC. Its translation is CASLRDNQETQYF.